Listed here is a single TCR beta chain. With 6 bases clipped from V and 0 bases from J, the junction kept 7 bases outside the gene matches. There are 16 residues in the CDR3. Germline V lookup: CDR1 LNHDA, CDR2 SQIVND (reference sequence). This sample was taken from a study of blood T cell repertoires in COVID-19. Background on the study: Donors in the United States, Italy and Spain gave samples during acute or convalescent COVID-19.

Generated by immunoSEQ multiplex PCR, the TCRdb table keeps only in-frame clones and is missing some. The data show tens of thousands of clones, with approximately 90% seen just once and under 7% held by the top ten. The chain combines TRBV19 with TRBJ1-3, with 8 bases identical to TRBD1. The sequence derives from a man between 60 and 75 years old with active COVID-19. Sequencing input: peripheral blood. CDR3 sequence: CASRSDRAYSGNTIYF. The CDR3 nucleotides read TGTGCCAGTAGATCGGACAGGGCTTACTCTGGAAACACCATATATTTT.